The rows below give T cell receptor beta chains drawn from one sample of a study of blood T cell repertoires in COVID-19. This table comes from immunoSEQ multiplex PCR, and its TCRdb copy is limited to in-frame clones, with some not included. The table shows approximately 94,000 clones, with just under 80% occurring only once. Sequencing used peripheral blood. Receptor source: a man aged 65-85 years with active or convalescent COVID-19. Each CDR3 is given with its conserved first and last residue. The order of the fields is J gene, clone size, V gene, D gene, CDR3 DNA, CDR3 protein. D genes are given only for firm matches. Clone size is given for some rows only: seen once, a few or many times, or a class if the clone is expanded.

>TRBJ2-7|.|TRBV4-1|.
TGCGCCAGCAGCCAATCCCCCCTACCCCAGGCGGGCTCCTACGAGCAGTACTTC
CASSQSPLPQAGSYEQYF
>TRBJ1-3|.|TRBV6-5|.
TGTGCCAGCAGTTACTCGGGCAGGGGAACTGGAAACACCATATATTTT
CASSYSGRGTGNTIYF
>TRBJ1-6|.|TRBV5-4|.
TGTGCCAGCAGACCCTACCGTAATTCACCCCTCCACTTT
CASRPYRNSPLHF
>TRBJ2-1|.|TRBV7-8|.
TGTGCCAGCAGCTTAAAGGCCTCGGGTGCCTACAATGAGCAGTTCTTC
CASSLKASGAYNEQFF
>TRBJ1-2|few|TRBV23-1|.
TGCGCCAGCGCCTCGTCGGGGAAGGGGGGGCCTTTCTATGGCTACACCTTC
CASASSGKGGPFYGYTF
>TRBJ2-7|.|TRBV5-1|TRBD2
TGCGCCAGCAGCTTGAGTTCTAGCGGCTACGAGCAGTACTTC
CASSLSSSGYEQYF
>TRBJ1-3|.|TRBV6-5|.
TGTGCCAGCAAACTGGGAAACACCATATATTTT
CASKLGNTIYF
>TRBJ1-3|.|TRBV7-9|.
TGTGCCAGCAGCGTAGATGAGTCTGGAAACACCATATATTTT
CASSVDESGNTIYF
>TRBJ2-1|.|TRBV18|.
TGTGCCAGCTCACTCCGTACACAAAGAAACAATGAGCAGTTCTTC
CASSLRTQRNNEQFF
>TRBJ2-7|.|TRBV11-2|.
TGTGCCAGCAGCTTAGAACCTGCAGGGGTCTCCTACGAGCAGTACTTC
CASSLEPAGVSYEQYF
>TRBJ1-6|few|TRBV11-2|.
TGTGCCAGCAGCTTCCCGAGTAATTCACCCCTCCACTTT
CASSFPSNSPLHF
>TRBJ2-7|.|TRBV2|.
TGTGCCAGCAGACAGGCGATCTACGAGCAGTACTTC
CASRQAIYEQYF
>TRBJ2-2|.|TRBV7-2|.
TGTGCCAGCGGATATCAGGGAAACACCGGGGAGCTGTTTTTT
CASGYQGNTGELFF
>TRBJ1-5|.|TRBV6-6|.
TGTGCCAGCAGTTACGGGGCCAATCAGCCCCAGCATTTT
CASSYGANQPQHF
>TRBJ2-1|.|TRBV2|TRBD2
TGTGCCAGCAGTGCAGCCCTGATTAGCGGGACTGAGCAGTTCTTC
CASSAALISGTEQFF
>TRBJ2-7|.|TRBV24-1|.
TGTGCCACCAGTGACCGTGACGGGAGAACCGAGCAGTACTTC
CATSDRDGRTEQYF
>TRBJ1-6|.|TRBV13|.
TGTGCCAGCAGCTTATTGGCGGATTATAATTCACCCCTCCACTTT
CASSLLADYNSPLHF
>TRBJ1-1|.|TRBV5-1|.
TGCGCCAGCAGCTTGGAGGATCGCGGCCTTGAAGCTTTCTTT
CASSLEDRGLEAFF